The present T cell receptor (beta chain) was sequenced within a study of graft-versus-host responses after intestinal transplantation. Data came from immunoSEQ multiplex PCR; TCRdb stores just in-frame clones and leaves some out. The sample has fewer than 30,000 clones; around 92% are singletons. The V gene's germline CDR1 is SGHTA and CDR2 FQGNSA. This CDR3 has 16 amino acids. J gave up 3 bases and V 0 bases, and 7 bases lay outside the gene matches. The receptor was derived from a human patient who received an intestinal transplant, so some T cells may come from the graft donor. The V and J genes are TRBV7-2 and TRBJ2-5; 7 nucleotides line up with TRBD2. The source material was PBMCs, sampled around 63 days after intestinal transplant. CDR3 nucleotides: TGTGCCAGCAGCTTAGCGGCGGGGGAGATCAAAGAGACCCAGTACTTC. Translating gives CASSLAAGEIKETQYF. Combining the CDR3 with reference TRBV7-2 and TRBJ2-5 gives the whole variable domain GAGVSQSPSNKVTEKGKDVELRCDPISGHTALYWYRQSLGQGLEFLIYFQGNSAPDKSGLPSDRFSAERTGGSVSTLTIQRTQQEDSAVYLCASSLAAGEIKETQYFGPGTRLLVL.